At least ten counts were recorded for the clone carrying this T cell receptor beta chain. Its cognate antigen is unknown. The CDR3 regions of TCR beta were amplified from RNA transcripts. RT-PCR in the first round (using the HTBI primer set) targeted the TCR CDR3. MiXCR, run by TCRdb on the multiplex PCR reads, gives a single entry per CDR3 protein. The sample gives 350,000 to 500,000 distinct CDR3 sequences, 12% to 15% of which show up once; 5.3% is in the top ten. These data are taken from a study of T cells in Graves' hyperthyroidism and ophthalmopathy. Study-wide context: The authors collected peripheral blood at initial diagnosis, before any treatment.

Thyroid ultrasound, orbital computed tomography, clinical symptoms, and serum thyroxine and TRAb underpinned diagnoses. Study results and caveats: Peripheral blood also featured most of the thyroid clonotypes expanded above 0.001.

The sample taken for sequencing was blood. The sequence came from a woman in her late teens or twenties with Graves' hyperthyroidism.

This CDR3 reads CASNNGPYGYTF. CDR3 sequence (DNA): TGTGCCAGCAATAACGGGCCGTATGGCTACACCTTC. V is TRBV6-2 or TRBV6-3 and J is TRBJ1-2; D ambiguous. CDR3 size: 12 residues. V lost 7 bases, J lost 5 bases, and 11 bases lay in between. CDR1 is MNHEY and CDR2 is SVGEGT in the germline V gene.